The 4 T cell receptor beta chains below were found in one sample sequenced in a study of blood T cell repertoires in COVID-19. Assay used: immunoSEQ multiplex PCR; TCRdb lists only in-frame clones, some missing. The sample carries fewer than 650,000 clones, 70% to 90% recorded once. The sequencing sample was made of peripheral blood. These receptors all stem from a woman in her forties or fifties with COVID-19, enrolled during active disease.

This CDR3 reads CASWAGGGPYNEQFF. CDR3 nucleotide sequence: TGCGCCAGCTGGGCCGGCGGGGGACCGTACAATGAGCAGTTCTTC. This chain connects TRBV5-1 to TRBJ2-1; 7 nucleotides align to TRBD2. From germline, CDR1 is SGHRS and CDR2 YFSETQ. This CDR3 has 15 amino acids. With V trimmed by 7 bases and J by 4 bases, 11 bases remained unmatched.

The gene calls are TRBV5-1 and TRBJ2-2, with D uncertain. Germline lookup yields CDR1 SGHRS and CDR2 YFSETQ. This CDR3 has 15 residues. V dropped 2 bases and J dropped 3 bases, with 11 bases sitting between them. The CDR3 DNA is TGCGCCAGCAGCTTAAACGCAGACTACACCGGGGAGCTGTTTTTT. Protein: CASSLNADYTGELFF.

The chain joins TRBV5-6 to TRBJ2-7, with 8 bases aligning to TRBD1. This CDR3 is 15 amino acids long. Trimming removed 4 bases from V and 3 bases from J; junction bases left unmatched: 9. Germline V gene sequence: CDR1 SGHDT, CDR2 YYEEEE. CDR3: CASSTGTGVFYEQYF. For the CDR3, the DNA is TGTGCCAGCAGCACGGGGACAGGAGTGTTCTACGAGCAGTACTTC.

This chain links TRBV6-4 with TRBJ1-2; 7 bases are a match to TRBD1. The junction had 3 bases not matched to a gene; V was cut back by 0 bases and J by 8 bases. Germline V gene data show CDR1 as MRHNA and CDR2 as SNTAGT. The CDR3 runs to 13 residues. CDR3 sequence: CASSDSTGFGYTF. The CDR3 DNA reads as TGTGCCAGCAGTGACTCGACAGGGTTCGGCTACACCTTC.